The entry below describes one TCR beta chain. Its antigen is undetermined. The source of the sample is a study of cytomegalovirus exposure and HLA in healthy donors. Study-level information: According to later analysis, the same platform produced the 100 to 150 validation and approximately 630 first-cohort repertoires.

The study, taken as a whole, reports: Specific recognition of CMV antigens was confirmed in vitro for a few chains (all CMV-associated). The study put about 180 TCR beta chains on its list as cytomegalovirus-associated. Many donors shared some public TCRs, even though most TCR sequences were rare.

Profiling relied on immunoSEQ multiplex PCR, and the TCRdb table lists in-frame clones only, not all of them. The data contain about 220,000 clones, approximately 80% of them singletons. The germline gives CDR1 SGDLS, CDR2 YYNGEE. Trimming shortened V by 0 bases and J by 1 base, and 7 bases separated the two germline ends. The CDR3 length is 14 residues. The rearrangement uses TRBV9 and TRBJ1-1; D is uncertain. The TCR comes from a woman aged 25 to 39 in good health and CMV-seropositive. The source material was PBMCs. CDR3 coding DNA: TGTGCCAGCAGCGTAGAAGAAAAGAACACTGAAGCTTTCTTT. Translation gives CASSVEEKNTEAFF. The whole variable domain, remainder taken from reference TRBV9 and TRBJ1-1, is DSGVTQTPKHLITATGQRVTLRCSPRSGDLSVYWYQQSLDQGLQFLIQYYNGEERAKGNILERFSAQQFPDLHSELNLSSLELGDSALYFCASSVEEKNTEAFFGQGTRLTVV.